The present entry profiles one T cell receptor (beta chain) with its context. These data come from a study of cytomegalovirus exposure and HLA in healthy donors. Deletions cut 2 bases from V and 10 bases from J, with 18 bases between. CDR1 is SGHTA and CDR2 is FQGNSA in the germline V gene. This CDR3 has 15 amino acids. Both 60 Vbeta primers and 13 Jbeta primers went into the PCR. Sequencing was performed with immunoSEQ multiplex PCR; in TCRdb, only in-frame clones are kept and a portion is missing. The top ten hold 7.5% to 9% of the sample, which has about 120,000 clones, approximately 80% seen once.

The sequencing input was PBMCs. This rearrangement joins TRBV7-2 to TRBJ1-5; unclear D gene. The sequence was obtained from a female donor in good health and CMV-seropositive. The CDR3 loop is CASSLFVASGIPQHF. CDR3 bases: TGTGCCAGCAGCTTATTCGTCGCCTCCGGTATTCCCCAGCATTTT.